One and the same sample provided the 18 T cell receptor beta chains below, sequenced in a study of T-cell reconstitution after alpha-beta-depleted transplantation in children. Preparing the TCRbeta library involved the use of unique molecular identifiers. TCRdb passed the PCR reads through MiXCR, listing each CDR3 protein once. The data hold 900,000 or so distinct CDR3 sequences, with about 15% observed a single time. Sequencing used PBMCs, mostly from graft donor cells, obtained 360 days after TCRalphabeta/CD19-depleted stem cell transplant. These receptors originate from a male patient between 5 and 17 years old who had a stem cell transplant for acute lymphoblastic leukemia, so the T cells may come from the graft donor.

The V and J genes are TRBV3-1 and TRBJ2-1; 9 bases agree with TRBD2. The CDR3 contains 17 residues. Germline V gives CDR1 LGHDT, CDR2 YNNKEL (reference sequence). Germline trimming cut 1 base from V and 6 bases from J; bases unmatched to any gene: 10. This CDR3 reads CASSQVGPGLAFNEQFF. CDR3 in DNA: TGTGCCAGCAGCCAAGTGGGTCCGGGACTAGCCTTCAATGAGCAGTTCTTC.

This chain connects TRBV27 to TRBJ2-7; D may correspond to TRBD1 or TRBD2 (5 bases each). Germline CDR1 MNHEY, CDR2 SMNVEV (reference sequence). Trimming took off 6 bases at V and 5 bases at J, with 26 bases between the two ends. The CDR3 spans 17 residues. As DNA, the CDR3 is TGTGCCAGCAGCGTATCCGGGGCCTCTTCAAATGCCAACGAGCAGTACTTC. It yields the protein CASSVSGASSNANEQYF.

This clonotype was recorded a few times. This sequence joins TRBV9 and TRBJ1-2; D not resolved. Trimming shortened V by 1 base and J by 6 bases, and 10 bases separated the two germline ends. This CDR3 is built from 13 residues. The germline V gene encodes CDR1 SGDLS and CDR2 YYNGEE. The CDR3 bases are TGTGCCAGCAGCGTATCGATGGAGGATGGCTACACCTTC. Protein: CASSVSMEDGYTF.

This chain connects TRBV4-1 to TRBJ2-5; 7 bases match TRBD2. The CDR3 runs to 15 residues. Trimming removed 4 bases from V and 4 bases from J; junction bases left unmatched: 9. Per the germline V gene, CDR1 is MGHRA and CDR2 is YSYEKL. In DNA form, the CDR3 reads TGCGCCAGCAGCCCTGGACTAGTGTTGGTAGAGACCCAGTACTTC. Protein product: CASSPGLVLVETQYF.

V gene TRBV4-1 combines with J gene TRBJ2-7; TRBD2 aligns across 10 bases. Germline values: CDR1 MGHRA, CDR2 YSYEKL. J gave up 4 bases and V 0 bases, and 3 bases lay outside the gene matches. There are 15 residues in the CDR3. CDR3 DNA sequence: TGCGCCAGCAGCCAAGAGGGGACTAGCGAATACGAGCAGTACTTC. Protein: CASSQEGTSEYEQYF.

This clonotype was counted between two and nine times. The CDR3 DNA is TGCGCCAGCAGCGACAGGGGAAACTATGGCTACACCTTC. It translates to CASSDRGNYGYTF. J is TRBJ1-2 and V is TRBV5-1; 8 nucleotides align to TRBD1. The CDR3 loop spans 13 amino acids. The ends lost 4 bases at V and 2 bases at J; junction bases unmatched: 1. The germline V gene has CDR1 SGHRS and CDR2 YFSETQ.

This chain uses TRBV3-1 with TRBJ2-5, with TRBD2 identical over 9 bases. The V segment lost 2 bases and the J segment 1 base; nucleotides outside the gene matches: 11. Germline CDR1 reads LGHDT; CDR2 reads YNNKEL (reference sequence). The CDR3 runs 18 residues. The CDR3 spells CASSQRSAAGGLQETQYF. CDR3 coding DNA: TGTGCCAGCAGCCAAAGGTCCGCGGCGGGAGGGCTCCAAGAGACCCAGTACTTC.

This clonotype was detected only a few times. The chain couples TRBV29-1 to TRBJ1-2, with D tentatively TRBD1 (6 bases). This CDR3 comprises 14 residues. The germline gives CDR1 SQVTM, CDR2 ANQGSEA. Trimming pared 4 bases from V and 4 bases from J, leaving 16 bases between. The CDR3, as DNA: TGCAGCGTTGCTTTTCAGGGGCCATTCTATGGCTACACCTTC. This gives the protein CSVAFQGPFYGYTF.

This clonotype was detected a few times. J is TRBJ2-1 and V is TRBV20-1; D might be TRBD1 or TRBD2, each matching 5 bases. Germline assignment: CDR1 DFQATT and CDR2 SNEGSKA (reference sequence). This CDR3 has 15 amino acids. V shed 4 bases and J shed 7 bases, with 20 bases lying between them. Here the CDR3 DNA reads TGCAGTGCTACCCCCCTCCGGGAACAGGAAAATGAGCAGTTCTTC. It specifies CSATPLREQENEQFF.

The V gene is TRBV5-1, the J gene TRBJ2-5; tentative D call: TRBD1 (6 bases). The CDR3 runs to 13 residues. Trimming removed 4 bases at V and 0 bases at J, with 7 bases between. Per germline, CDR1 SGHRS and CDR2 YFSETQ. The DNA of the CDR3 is TGCGCCAGCAGCGGACAGTACCAAGAGACCCAGTACTTC. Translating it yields CASSGQYQETQYF.

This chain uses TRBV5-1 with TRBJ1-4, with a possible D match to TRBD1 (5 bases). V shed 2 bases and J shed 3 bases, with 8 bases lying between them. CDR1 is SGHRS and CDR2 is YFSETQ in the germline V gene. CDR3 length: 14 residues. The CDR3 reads CASSFQGANEKLFF. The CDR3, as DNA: TGCGCCAGCAGCTTCCAGGGAGCTAATGAAAAACTGTTTTTT.

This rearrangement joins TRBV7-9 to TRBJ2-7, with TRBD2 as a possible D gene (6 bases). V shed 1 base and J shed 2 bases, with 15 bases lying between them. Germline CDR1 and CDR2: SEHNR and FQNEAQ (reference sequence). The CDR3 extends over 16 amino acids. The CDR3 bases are TGTGCCAGCAGCTTAGAGCGGTCGGGAGCCGCCTACGAGCAGTACTTC. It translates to CASSLERSGAAYEQYF.

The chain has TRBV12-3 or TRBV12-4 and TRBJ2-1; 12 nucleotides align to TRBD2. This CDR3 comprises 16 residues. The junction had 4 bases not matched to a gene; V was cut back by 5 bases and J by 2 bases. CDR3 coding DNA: TGTGCCAGCAGTCGCTGGACTAGCGGGACCTACAATGAGCAGTTCTTC. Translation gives CASSRWTSGTYNEQFF.

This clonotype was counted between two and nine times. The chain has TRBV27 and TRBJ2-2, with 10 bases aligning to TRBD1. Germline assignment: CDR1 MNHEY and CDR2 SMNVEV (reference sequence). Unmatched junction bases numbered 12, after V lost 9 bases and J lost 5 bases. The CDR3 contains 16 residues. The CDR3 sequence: CASNKRGTGVTGELFF. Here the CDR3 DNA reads TGTGCCAGTAACAAGCGGGGGACAGGGGTGACCGGGGAGCTGTTTTTT.

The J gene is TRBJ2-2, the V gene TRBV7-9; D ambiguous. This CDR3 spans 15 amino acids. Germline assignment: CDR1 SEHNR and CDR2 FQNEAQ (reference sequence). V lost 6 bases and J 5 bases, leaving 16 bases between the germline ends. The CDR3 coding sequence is TGTGCCAGCAGACATGACTTGCAGTATACCGGGGAGCTGTTTTTT. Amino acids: CASRHDLQYTGELFF.

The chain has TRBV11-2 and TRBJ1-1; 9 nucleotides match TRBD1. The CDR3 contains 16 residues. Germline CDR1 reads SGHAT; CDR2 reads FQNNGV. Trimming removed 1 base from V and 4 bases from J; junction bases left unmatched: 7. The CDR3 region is CASSLGRQGVGTEAFF. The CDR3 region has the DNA TGTGCCAGCAGCTTAGGTAGACAGGGGGTCGGCACTGAAGCTTTCTTT.

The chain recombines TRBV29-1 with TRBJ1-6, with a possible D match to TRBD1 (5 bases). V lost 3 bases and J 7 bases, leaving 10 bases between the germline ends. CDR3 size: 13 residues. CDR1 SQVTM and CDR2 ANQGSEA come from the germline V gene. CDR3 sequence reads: CSVEQGPNSPLHF. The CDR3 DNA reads TGCAGCGTTGAGCAGGGCCCCAATTCACCCCTCCACTTT.

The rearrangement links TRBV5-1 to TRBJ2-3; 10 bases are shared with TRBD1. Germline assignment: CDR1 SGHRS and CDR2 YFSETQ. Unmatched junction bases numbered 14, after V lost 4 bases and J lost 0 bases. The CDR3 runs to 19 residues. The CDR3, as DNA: TGCGCCAGCAGCCATCGAGGGACAGGGGTTCGTTCTAGCACAGATACGCAGTATTTT. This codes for CASSHRGTGVRSSTDTQYF. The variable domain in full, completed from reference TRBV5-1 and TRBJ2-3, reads KAGVTQTPRYLIKTRGQQVTLSCSPISGHRSVSWYQQTPGQGLQFLFEYFSETQRNKGNFPGRFSGRQFSNSRSEMNVSTLELGDSALYLCASSHRGTGVRSSTDTQYFGPGTRLTVL.